This T cell receptor (beta chain) was retrieved from a study of early T cells in non-severe SARS-CoV-2 infection. Whole-study context: Bulk RNA isolated from unsorted whole blood underwent sequencing; chains were not paired.

Study-wide results and caveats: Anti-spike CD8 specificities were favored by VDJdb matching, whose results missed private and CD4 specificities.

Individually, cDNA molecules had unique molecular identifiers attached to them. In TCRdb, the 5' RACE reads were re-called with MiXCR into one record per CDR3 protein. Here the sample spans some 48,000 distinct CDR3 sequences, roughly 9.8% being singletons. Details on this clonotype: Its antigen is currently unknown.

Material: whole blood. The sequence was collected from an adult who was a healthcare worker with PCR-confirmed SARS-CoV-2 infection or an uninfected control (not recorded which).

Written as DNA, the CDR3 is TGTGCCAGCAGCCTATTTAGGGAGACCCAGTACTTC. Residues: CASSLFRETQYF. This chain uses TRBV12-3 or TRBV12-4 with TRBJ2-5; D not certain. Trimming took 6 bases from V and 5 from J, leaving 10 bases between them. This CDR3 is 12 amino acids long.